This T cell receptor (beta chain) stems from a study of cytomegalovirus exposure and HLA in healthy donors. About this clone itself: The antigen is undetermined.

This PCR relied on a set of 60 Vbeta primers and 13 Jbeta primers. The protocol was immunoSEQ multiplex PCR, while the TCRdb copy is restricted to in-frame clones and leaves out a portion. The data contain some 45,000 clones, approximately 90% of them singletons. Study-level results: TCR beta sequences reportedly predicted the HLA-A and HLA-B alleles of most subjects accurately. Reported results showed that the classifier diagnosed cytomegalovirus status with high specificity and sensitivity.

The specimen was PBMCs. The clonotype was recovered from a woman between 40 and 50 years old in good health and CMV-seropositive.

Written as DNA, the CDR3 is TGTGCCAGCTCACCGCCTAGCGGTAACTACAATGAGCAGTTCTTC. Protein product: CASSPPSGNYNEQFF. The V gene is TRBV18, the J gene TRBJ2-1; the match to TRBD2 covers 7 bases. J was trimmed by 3 bases and V by 3 bases; bases with no gene match: 5. The CDR3 contains 15 residues. Germline CDR1 is KGHSH and CDR2 is LQKENI.